These 21 T cell receptor beta chains originate from one sample sequenced in a study of blood T cells in healthy people across ages. A second PCR, run for about 6 to 12 cycles, used a sample-barcoded 5' primer plus a J-beta primer mix. TCRdb reprocessed the 5' RACE reads with MiXCR, giving one entry per CDR3 protein. Of roughly 1,500,000 distinct CDR3 sequences listed, 35% to 45% are singletons. Sequenced material: blood. Source of these receptors: a woman between 18 and 30 years old in good health.

This sequence joins TRBV7-2 and TRBJ2-1; 8 nucleotides align to TRBD2. V lost 4 bases to trimming and J lost 4 bases; unmatched junction nucleotides: 9. The CDR3 is 16 residues long. CDR1 is SGHTA and CDR2 is FQGNSA in the germline V gene. The CDR3 DNA is TGTGCCAGCAGCTCCCGACAGGCGGGGGGTTACAATGAGCAGTTCTTC. It yields the protein CASSSRQAGGYNEQFF.

This clonotype was seen a few times. V is TRBV24-1 and J is TRBJ1-2; D is uncertain. Looked up from germline, CDR1 is KGHDR and CDR2 is SFDVKD. V lost 3 bases and J lost 6, with 10 bases in between. The CDR3 runs to 13 residues. The CDR3 DNA is TGTGCCACCAGTGATGGACTCGGCCATGGCTACACCTTC. Amino acid sequence: CATSDGLGHGYTF.

Only a few counts were recorded for this clonotype. This chain connects TRBV14 to TRBJ1-2, with D hard to call. V was cut by 1 base and J by 1 base, with 7 bases left in between. This CDR3 spans 14 amino acids. Germline CDR1 SGHDN, CDR2 FVKESK. CDR3 in amino acids: CASSQGVRNYGYTF. The CDR3 DNA reads as TGTGCCAGCAGCCAAGGGGTCCGTAACTATGGCTACACCTTC. The entire variable domain, with the rest obtained from reference TRBV14 and TRBJ1-2, is as follows: EAGVTQFPSHSVIEKGQTVTLRCDPISGHDNLYWYRRVMGKEIKFLLHFVKESKQDESGMPNNRFLAERTGGTYSTLKVQPAELEDSGVYFCASSQGVRNYGYTFGSGTRLTVV.

The chain couples TRBV10-1 to TRBJ2-3; D is perhaps TRBD1 (5 bases). The germline CDR1 and CDR2 sequences are WNHNN and SYGVQD (reference sequence). The CDR3 contains 15 residues. V lost 2 bases to trimming and J lost 3 bases, with 12 bases between them. The CDR3 protein is CASSEIGAGTDTQYF. In DNA form, the CDR3 reads TGCGCCAGCAGTGAGATTGGGGCTGGGACAGATACGCAGTATTTT.

The table lists this clonotype with a few counts. This rearrangement joins TRBV7-9 to TRBJ2-1; 11 bases fit TRBD2. From germline, CDR1 is SEHNR and CDR2 FQNEAQ (reference sequence). The trim removed 5 bases at V and 8 bases at J, leaving 8 bases unmatched. The length of the CDR3 is 15 residues. This CDR3 reads CASSQLAGVGYEQFF. In nucleotides, the CDR3 is TGTGCCAGCAGCCAACTAGCGGGAGTGGGCTATGAGCAGTTCTTC. The full variable domain, its missing parts supplied by reference TRBV7-9 and TRBJ2-1, is DTGVSQNPRHKITKRGQNVTFRCDPISEHNRLYWYRQTLGQGPEFLTYFQNEAQLEKSRLLSDRFSAERPKGSFSTLEIQRTEQGDSAMYLCASSQLAGVGYEQFFGPGTRLTVL.

In the case of this clonotype: One end of the junction is discordant with germline, which a read error may explain. The chain combines TRBV5-1 with TRBJ2-1, with D hard to call. This CDR3 region has 11 residues. CDR1 is SGHRS, CDR2 YFSETQ, per germline. The CDR3 protein is CASRAANKQFF. CDR3 nucleotides: TGCGCCAGCAGGGCGGCCAATAAGCAGTTCTTC.

The sample holds many counts of this clonotype. The V call is TRBV12-3 or TRBV12-4, the J call TRBJ1-6; D unclear. The CDR3 loop spans 12 amino acids. V gave up 4 bases and J gave up 7 bases, with 5 bases separating them. CDR3 nucleotide sequence: TGTGCCAGCAGTTCGCGGAATTCACCCCTCCACTTT. Its translation is CASSSRNSPLHF.

The chain joins TRBV20-1 to TRBJ2-2, with 10 bases identical to TRBD1. CDR1 is DFQATT, CDR2 SNEGSKA, per germline (reference sequence). The CDR3 totals 16 residues. The trim removed 1 base at V and 4 bases at J, leaving 6 bases unmatched. For the CDR3, the DNA is TGCAGTGCTAGAGGACAGGGGGCGCGGGGCACCGGGGAGCTGTTTTTT. This translates into CSARGQGARGTGELFF.

This rearrangement joins TRBV30 to TRBJ2-7; D gene ambiguous. The CDR3 contains 12 residues. The germline V gene has CDR1 GTSNPN and CDR2 SVGIG (reference sequence). V was cut by 3 bases and J by 3 bases, with 9 bases left in between. This CDR3 reads CAWSSELYEQYF. Here the CDR3 DNA reads TGTGCCTGGAGCAGTGAGCTCTACGAGCAGTACTTC.

The J gene is TRBJ2-1, the V gene TRBV30, with D unclear. The germline V and J ends were trimmed by 5 bases and 2 bases, with 10 bases remaining between them. Germline V lookup: CDR1 GTSNPN, CDR2 SVGIG (reference sequence). CDR3 length: 13 residues. The CDR3 sequence is CAWGIDTYNEQFF. The DNA for the CDR3 is TGTGCCTGGGGTATCGACACCTACAATGAGCAGTTCTTC.

The gene calls are TRBV20-1 and TRBJ2-7; 13 bases agree with TRBD2. The CDR3 totals 15 residues. CDR1 and CDR2 (germline): DFQATT, SNEGSKA (reference sequence). V lost 6 bases to trimming and J lost 3 bases; unmatched junction nucleotides: 8. CDR3 sequence (DNA): TGCAGTGCCAGACTAGGACTAGCGGGAGACTACGAGCAGTACTTC. It is translated as CSARLGLAGDYEQYF.

This chain joins TRBV29-1 and TRBJ2-1; D might be TRBD1 or TRBD2, each matching 5 bases. CDR3 length equals 14 residues. The V gene's germline CDR1 is SQVTM and CDR2 ANQGSEA. Trimming cost V 4 bases and J 2 bases, with 12 bases left between them. The CDR3 coding sequence is TGCAGCGTTGTTGTCGGGACCACCTACAATGAGCAGTTCTTC. It translates to CSVVVGTTYNEQFF.

This clonotype was picked up a small number of times. The chain has TRBV30 and TRBJ2-7; D is undetermined. V lost 5 bases and J lost 4, with 6 bases in between. The CDR3 spans 10 residues. Germline CDR1 reads GTSNPN; CDR2 reads SVGIG (reference sequence). In nucleotides, the CDR3 is TGTGCCTGGGGCCGGTACGAGCAGTACTTC. Encoded protein: CAWGRYEQYF. Filled out from reference TRBV30 and TRBJ2-7, the complete variable domain reads SQTIHQWPATLVQPVGSPLSLECTVEGTSNPNLYWYRQAAGRGLQLLFYSVGIGQISSEVPQNLSASRPQDRQFILSSKKLLLSDSGFYLCAWGRYEQYFGPGTRLTVT.

The chain carries TRBV6-6 and TRBJ2-3; 8 bases fit TRBD2. This CDR3 is 14 amino acids long. Germline V CDR1 and CDR2: MNHNY, SVGAGI (reference sequence). With 7 bases clipped from V and 5 bases from J, the junction kept 8 bases outside the gene matches. The CDR3 here is CASNFGGVGDTQYF. CDR3 in DNA: TGTGCCAGCAATTTCGGGGGGGTGGGAGATACGCAGTATTTT.

This clonotype showed up just once. The chain employs TRBV2 and TRBJ1-2; D is possibly TRBD1 (5 bases). Germline V gives CDR1 SNHLY, CDR2 FYNNEI. The V end lost 6 bases, the J end lost 4 bases, and 9 bases lay between the germline ends. The CDR3 is 12 residues long. DNA for the CDR3: TGTGCCAGCAGGGGGGGGGTCTATGGCTACACCTTC. This gives the protein CASRGGVYGYTF.

This sequence joins TRBV6-5 and TRBJ1-1, with D possibly matching TRBD1 (6 bases). There are 15 residues in the CDR3. V was pared by 2 bases and J by 1 base, with 11 bases between. Germline V gene sequence: CDR1 MNHEY, CDR2 SVGAGI. The CDR3 nucleotides read TGTGCCAGCAGTTACGGAGGGGGGAAGAACACTGAAGCTTTCTTT. This sequence encodes CASSYGGGKNTEAFF.

This clonotype was picked up a small number of times. This rearrangement joins TRBV29-1 to TRBJ2-3; the match to TRBD2 covers 7 bases. This CDR3 contains 12 residues. Germline lookup yields CDR1 SQVTM and CDR2 ANQGSEA. The V segment lost 3 bases and the J segment 6 bases; nucleotides outside the gene matches: 3. The DNA of the CDR3 is TGCAGCGTTGATCTAGCGGCCGATACGCAGTATTTT. Translation: CSVDLAADTQYF.

CDR3 protein: CASSQGFLGTQYF. In nucleotides, the CDR3 is TGCGCCAGCAGCCAGGGGTTCCTGGGGACCCAGTACTTC. This chain links TRBV4-1 with TRBJ2-5; no definite D call. Trimming took 3 bases from V and 7 from J, leaving 12 bases between them. Germline V gene data show CDR1 as MGHRA and CDR2 as YSYEKL. CDR3 length equals 13 residues.

This chain joins TRBV5-1 and TRBJ2-6; D unclear. V gave up 3 bases and J gave up 0 bases, with 13 bases separating them. The germline V gene encodes CDR1 SGHRS and CDR2 YFSETQ. This CDR3 region has 17 residues. Written as DNA, the CDR3 is TGCGCCAGCAGCTCTCCACCCATGTACTCTGGGGCCAACGTCCTGACTTTC. It is translated as CASSSPPMYSGANVLTF.

The chain joins TRBV18 to TRBJ2-3, with 12 bases aligning to TRBD2. Losses at the gene ends were 5 bases for V and 3 bases for J; bases not matched to a gene: 6. The CDR3 has 16 amino acids. Per the germline V gene, CDR1 is KGHSH and CDR2 is LQKENI. The CDR3 here is CASSKTGTSGTDTQYF. For the CDR3, the DNA is TGTGCCAGCTCAAAGACCGGGACTAGCGGGACAGATACGCAGTATTTT.

The chain is built from TRBV6-1 and TRBJ1-1; 7 bases line up with TRBD1. J lost 1 base, V lost 7 bases, and 12 bases had no gene match. The CDR3 totals 16 residues. CDR1 is MNHNS and CDR2 is SASEGT in the germline V gene. Here the CDR3 DNA reads TGTGCCAGCAAGAAACCCCAACAGGGGACGAACACTGAAGCTTTCTTT. It yields the protein CASKKPQQGTNTEAFF.